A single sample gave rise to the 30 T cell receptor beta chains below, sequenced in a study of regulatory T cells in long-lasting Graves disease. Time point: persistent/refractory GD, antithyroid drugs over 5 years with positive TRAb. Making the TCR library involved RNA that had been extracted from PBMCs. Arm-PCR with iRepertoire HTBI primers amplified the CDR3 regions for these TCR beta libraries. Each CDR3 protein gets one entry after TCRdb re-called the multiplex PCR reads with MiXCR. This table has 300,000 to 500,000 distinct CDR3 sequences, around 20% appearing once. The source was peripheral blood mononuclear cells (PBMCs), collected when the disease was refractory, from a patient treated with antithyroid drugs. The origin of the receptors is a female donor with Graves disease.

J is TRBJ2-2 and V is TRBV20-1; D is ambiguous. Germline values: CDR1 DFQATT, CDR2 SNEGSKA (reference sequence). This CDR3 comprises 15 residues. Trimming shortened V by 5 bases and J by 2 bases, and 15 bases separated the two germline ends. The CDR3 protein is CSALKGSLNTGELFF. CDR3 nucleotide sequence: TGCAGTGCTCTTAAGGGCAGTCTTAACACCGGGGAGCTGTTTTTT.

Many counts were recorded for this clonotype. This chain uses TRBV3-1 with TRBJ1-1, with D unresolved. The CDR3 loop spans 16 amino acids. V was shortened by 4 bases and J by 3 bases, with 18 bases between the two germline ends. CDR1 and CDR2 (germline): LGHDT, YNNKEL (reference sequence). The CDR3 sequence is CASSPPTVGFHTEAFF. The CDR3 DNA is TGTGCCAGCAGCCCACCGACTGTCGGGTTTCACACTGAAGCTTTCTTT.

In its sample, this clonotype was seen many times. Written as DNA, the CDR3 is TGTGCCAGCACCCGGGGGGGGCTGGTGGAAAACTATGGCTACACCTTC. Amino acid sequence: CASTRGGLVENYGYTF. The chain links TRBV28 to TRBJ1-2; perhaps TRBD1 as D (6 bases). The CDR3 totals 16 residues. CDR1 and CDR2 (germline): MDHEN, SYDVKM. Deletions cut 7 bases from V and 2 bases from J, with 20 bases between.

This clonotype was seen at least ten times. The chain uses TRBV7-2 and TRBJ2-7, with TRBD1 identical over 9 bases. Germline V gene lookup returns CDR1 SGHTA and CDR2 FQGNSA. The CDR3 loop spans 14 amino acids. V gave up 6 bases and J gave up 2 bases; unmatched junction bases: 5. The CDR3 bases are TGTGCCAGCAGTTCAGACAGGGGGACCTACGAGCAGTACTTC. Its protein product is CASSSDRGTYEQYF.

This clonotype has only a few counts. The CDR3 DNA follows: TGTGCCAGCAGCTTTACAGGGGGAGCTAACTATGGCTACACCTTC. Residues: CASSFTGGANYGYTF. This chain joins TRBV7-9 and TRBJ1-2; 8 bases fit TRBD1. The V segment lost 3 bases and the J segment 0 bases; nucleotides outside the gene matches: 3. Germline V gives CDR1 SEHNR, CDR2 FQNEAQ (reference sequence). The CDR3 runs to 15 residues.

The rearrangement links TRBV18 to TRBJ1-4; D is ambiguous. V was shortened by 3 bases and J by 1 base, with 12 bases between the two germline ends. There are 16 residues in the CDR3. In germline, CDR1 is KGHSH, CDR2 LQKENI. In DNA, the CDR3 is TGTGCCAGCTCACCCGCGTTGGGGAGAACTAATGAAAAACTGTTTTTT. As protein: CASSPALGRTNEKLFF.

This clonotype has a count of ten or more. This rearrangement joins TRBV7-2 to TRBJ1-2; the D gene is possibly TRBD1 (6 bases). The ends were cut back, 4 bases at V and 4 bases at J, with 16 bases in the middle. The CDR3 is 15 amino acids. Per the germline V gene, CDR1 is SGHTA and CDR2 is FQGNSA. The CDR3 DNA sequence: TGTGCCAGCAGCTCGACAGGAGGAGACACCTATGGCTACACCTTC. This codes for CASSSTGGDTYGYTF.

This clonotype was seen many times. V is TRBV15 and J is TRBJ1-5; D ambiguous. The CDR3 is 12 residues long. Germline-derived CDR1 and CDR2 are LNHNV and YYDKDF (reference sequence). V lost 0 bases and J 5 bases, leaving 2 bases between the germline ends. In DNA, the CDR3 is TGTGCCACCAGCAGAGAAGATCAGCCCCAGCATTTT. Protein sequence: CATSREDQPQHF.

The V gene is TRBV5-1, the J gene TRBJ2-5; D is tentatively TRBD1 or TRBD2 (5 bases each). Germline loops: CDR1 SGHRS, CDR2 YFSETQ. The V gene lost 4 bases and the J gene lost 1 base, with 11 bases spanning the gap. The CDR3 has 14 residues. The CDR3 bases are TGCGCCAGCAGCACTGGGACGCCCCAAGAGACCCAGTACTTC. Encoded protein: CASSTGTPQETQYF.

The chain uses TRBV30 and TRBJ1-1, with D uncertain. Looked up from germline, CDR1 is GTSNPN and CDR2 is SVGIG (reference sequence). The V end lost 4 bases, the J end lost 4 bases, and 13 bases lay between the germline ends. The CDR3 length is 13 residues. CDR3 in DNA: TGTGCCTGGATTGACTTCAGGACCACTGAAGCTTTCTTT. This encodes CAWIDFRTTEAFF.

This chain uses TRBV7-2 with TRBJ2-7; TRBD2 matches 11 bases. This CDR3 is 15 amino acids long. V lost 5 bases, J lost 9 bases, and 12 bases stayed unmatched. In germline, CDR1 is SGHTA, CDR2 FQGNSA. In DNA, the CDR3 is TGTGCCAGCAGCCATATACTACTAGCGGGAGTCACGCAGTACTTC. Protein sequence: CASSHILLAGVTQYF.

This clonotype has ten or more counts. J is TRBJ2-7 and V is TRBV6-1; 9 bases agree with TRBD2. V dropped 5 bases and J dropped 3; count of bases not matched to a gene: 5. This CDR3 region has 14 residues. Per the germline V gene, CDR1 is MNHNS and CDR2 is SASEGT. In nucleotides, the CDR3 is TGTGCCAGCAGTAAGGGACTAGCATTCTACGAGCAGTACTTC. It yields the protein CASSKGLAFYEQYF.

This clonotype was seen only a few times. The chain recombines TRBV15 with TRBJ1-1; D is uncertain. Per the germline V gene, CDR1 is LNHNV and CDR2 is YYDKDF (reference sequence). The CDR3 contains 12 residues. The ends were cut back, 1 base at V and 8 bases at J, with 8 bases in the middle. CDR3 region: CATSRVGREAFF. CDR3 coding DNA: TGTGCCACCAGCAGAGTAGGCAGGGAAGCTTTCTTT.

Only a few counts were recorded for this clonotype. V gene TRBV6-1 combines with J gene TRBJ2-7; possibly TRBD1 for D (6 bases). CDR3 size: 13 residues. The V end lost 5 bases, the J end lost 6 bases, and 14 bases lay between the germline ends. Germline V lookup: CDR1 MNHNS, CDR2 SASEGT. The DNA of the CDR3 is TGTGCCAGCAGTCCCAATACAGGGCTCGAGCAGTACTTC. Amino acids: CASSPNTGLEQYF.

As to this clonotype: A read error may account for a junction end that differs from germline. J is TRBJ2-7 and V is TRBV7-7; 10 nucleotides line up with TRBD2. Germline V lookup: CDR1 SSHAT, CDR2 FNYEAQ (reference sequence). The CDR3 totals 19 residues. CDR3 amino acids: CASSLVLGLAASSGPEQYF. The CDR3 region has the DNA TGTGCTAGCAGCCTCGTATTAGGACTAGCGGCCTCCTCGGGGCCCGAGCAGTACTTC.

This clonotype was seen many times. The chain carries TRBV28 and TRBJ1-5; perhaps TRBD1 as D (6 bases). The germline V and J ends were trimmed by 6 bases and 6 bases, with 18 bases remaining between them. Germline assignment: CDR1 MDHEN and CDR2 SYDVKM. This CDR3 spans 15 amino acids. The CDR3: CASSYRVGVGQPQHF. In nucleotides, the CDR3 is TGTGCCAGCAGCTACAGGGTGGGTGTGGGTCAGCCCCAGCATTTT.

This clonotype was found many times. This CDR3 reads CASSSRGGAETQYF. The DNA of the CDR3 is TGTGCCAGCAGTTCCCGCGGGGGGGCGGAGACCCAGTACTTC. The chain has TRBV28 and TRBJ2-5; TRBD2 matches at 9 bases. The CDR3 runs 14 residues. Germline CDR1 MDHEN, CDR2 SYDVKM. With V trimmed by 4 bases and J by 5 bases, 5 bases remained unmatched.

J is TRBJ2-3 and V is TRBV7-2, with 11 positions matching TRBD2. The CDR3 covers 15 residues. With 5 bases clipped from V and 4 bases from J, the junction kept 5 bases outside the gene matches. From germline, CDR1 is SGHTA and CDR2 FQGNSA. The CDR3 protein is CASSPLAGVADTQYF. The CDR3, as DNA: TGTGCCAGCAGCCCACTAGCGGGAGTGGCAGATACGCAGTATTTT.

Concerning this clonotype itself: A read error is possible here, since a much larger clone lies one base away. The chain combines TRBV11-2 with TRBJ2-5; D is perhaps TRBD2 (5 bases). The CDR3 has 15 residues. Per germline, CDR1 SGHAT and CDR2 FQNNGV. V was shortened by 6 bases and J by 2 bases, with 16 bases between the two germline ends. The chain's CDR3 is CASSSEGNDQETQYF. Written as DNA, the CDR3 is TGTGCCAGCAGTTCCGAGGGTAACGATCAAGAGACCCAGTACTTC.

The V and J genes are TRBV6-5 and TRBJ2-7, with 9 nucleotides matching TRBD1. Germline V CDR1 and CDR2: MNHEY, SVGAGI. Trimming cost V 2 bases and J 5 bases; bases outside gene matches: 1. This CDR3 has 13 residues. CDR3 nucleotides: TGTGCCAGCAGTTACCGACAGGGGGACGAGCAGTACTTC. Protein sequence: CASSYRQGDEQYF.

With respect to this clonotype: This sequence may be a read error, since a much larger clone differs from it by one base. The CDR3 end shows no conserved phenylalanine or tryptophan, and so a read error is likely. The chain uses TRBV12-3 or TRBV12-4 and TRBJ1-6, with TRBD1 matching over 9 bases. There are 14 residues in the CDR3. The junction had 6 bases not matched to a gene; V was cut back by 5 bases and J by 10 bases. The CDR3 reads CASSRGQGLSPLHS. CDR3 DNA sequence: TGTGCCAGCAGTCGAGGACAGGGGCTCTCACCCCTCCACTCT.

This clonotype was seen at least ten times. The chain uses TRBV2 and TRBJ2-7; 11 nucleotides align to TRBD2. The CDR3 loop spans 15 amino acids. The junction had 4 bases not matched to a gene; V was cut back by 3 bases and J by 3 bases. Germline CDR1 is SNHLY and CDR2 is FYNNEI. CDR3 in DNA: TGTGCCAGCAGTGACCCTAGCGGGAGGAGCTACGAGCAGTACTTC. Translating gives CASSDPSGRSYEQYF.

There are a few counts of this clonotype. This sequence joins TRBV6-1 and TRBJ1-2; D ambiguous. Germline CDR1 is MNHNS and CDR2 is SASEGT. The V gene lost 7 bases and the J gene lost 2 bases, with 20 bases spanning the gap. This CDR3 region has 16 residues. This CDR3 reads CASTSLSGVGNYGYTF. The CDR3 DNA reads TGTGCCAGCACCTCTTTATCCGGGGTCGGAAACTATGGCTACACCTTC.

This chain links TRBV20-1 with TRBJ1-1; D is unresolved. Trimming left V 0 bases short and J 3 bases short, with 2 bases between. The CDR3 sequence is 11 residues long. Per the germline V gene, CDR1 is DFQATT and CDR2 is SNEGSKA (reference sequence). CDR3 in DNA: TGCAGTGCTAGAGAGTACACTGAAGCTTTCTTT. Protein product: CSAREYTEAFF.

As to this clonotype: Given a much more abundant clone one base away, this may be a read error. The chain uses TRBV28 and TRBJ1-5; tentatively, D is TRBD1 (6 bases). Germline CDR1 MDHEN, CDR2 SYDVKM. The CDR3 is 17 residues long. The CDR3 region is CVSSLWQDSSTNQPQHF. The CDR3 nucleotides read TGTGTCAGCAGTTTATGGCAGGACAGCTCCACAAATCAGCCCCAGCATTTT.

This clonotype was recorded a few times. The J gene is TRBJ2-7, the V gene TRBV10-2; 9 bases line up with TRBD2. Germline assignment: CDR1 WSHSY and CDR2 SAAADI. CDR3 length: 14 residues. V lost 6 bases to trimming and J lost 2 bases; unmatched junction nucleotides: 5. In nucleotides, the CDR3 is TGCGCCAGCAGCGGGACTAGCCGAACCTACGAGCAGTACTTC. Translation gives CASSGTSRTYEQYF.

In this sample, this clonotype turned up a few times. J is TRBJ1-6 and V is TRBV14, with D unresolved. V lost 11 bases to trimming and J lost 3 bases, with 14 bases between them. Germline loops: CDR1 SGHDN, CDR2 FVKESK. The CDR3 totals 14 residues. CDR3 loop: CACSARIYNSPLHF. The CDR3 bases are TGTGCCTGCTCCGCACGGATCTATAATTCACCCCTCCACTTT.

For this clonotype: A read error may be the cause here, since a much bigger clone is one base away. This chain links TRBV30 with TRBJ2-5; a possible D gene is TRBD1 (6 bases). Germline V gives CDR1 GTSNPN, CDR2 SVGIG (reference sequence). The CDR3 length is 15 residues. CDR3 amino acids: CAWSVPAGDQEAQYF. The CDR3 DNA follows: TGTGCCTGGAGTGTACCCGCAGGGGATCAAGAGGCCCAGTACTTC.

The CDR3 reads CASSLRDRGSEAFF. The CDR3 DNA reads TGTGCCAGCAGTCTTCGGGACAGGGGCTCCGAAGCTTTCTTT. The rearrangement uses TRBV28 and TRBJ1-1; TRBD1 matches 10 bases. V lost 5 bases and J lost 8; bases outside the gene matches: 8. The CDR3 consists of 14 residues. The germline gives CDR1 MDHEN, CDR2 SYDVKM.

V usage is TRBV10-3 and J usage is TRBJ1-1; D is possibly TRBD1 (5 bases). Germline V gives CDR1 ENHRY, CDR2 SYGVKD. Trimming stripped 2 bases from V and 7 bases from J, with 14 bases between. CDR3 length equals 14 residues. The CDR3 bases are TGTGCCATCAGTGAGACCCCTCTGGGGGGTGAAGCTTTCTTT. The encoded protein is CAISETPLGGEAFF.